This T cell receptor beta chain was documented in a study of blood T cell repertoires in COVID-19. For the study at large: The analysed material was cDNA or gDNA that came from T cells, B-cell-depleted T cells, or PBMCs.

Trimming removed 2 bases at V and 2 bases at J, with 10 bases between. From germline, CDR1 is MNHEY and CDR2 SVGEGT. The CDR3 totals 14 residues. Per the original data handling: Amplified reference gene primers provided the basis for estimating nucleated cell counts. Repertoires were generated with immunoSEQ multiplex PCR, while TCRdb's copy carries only in-frame clones and drops some. D and trimming come from the DNA, and the V and J calls and clone size come from that table. This table holds fewer than 500,000 clones, roughly 89% found once. The genes are TRBV6-2 or TRBV6-3 and TRBJ2-7; perhaps TRBD1 as D (5 bases). This clonotype originated in a woman aged 25 to 39 with acute or convalescent COVID-19. Sequencing input: peripheral blood. The CDR3 region has the DNA TGTGCCAGCAGTTACATAGGACAACCCTACGAGCAGTACTTC. Its protein product is CASSYIGQPYEQYF.